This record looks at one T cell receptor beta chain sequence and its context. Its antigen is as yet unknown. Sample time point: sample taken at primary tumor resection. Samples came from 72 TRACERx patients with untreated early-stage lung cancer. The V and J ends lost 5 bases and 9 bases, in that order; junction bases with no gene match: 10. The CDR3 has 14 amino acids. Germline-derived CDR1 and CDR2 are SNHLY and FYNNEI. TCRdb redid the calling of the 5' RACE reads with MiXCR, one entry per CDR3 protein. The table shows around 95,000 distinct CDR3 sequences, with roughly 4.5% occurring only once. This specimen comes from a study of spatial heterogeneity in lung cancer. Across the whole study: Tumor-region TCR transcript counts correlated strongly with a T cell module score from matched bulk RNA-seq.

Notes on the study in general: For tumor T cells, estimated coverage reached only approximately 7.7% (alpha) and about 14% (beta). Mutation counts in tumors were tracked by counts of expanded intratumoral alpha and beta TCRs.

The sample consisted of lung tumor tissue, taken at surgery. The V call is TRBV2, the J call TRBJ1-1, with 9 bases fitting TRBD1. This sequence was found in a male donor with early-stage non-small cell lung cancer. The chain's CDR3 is CASSLSRDRDQAFF. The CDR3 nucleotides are TGTGCCAGCAGTTTGTCCCGGGACAGGGACCAAGCTTTCTTT.